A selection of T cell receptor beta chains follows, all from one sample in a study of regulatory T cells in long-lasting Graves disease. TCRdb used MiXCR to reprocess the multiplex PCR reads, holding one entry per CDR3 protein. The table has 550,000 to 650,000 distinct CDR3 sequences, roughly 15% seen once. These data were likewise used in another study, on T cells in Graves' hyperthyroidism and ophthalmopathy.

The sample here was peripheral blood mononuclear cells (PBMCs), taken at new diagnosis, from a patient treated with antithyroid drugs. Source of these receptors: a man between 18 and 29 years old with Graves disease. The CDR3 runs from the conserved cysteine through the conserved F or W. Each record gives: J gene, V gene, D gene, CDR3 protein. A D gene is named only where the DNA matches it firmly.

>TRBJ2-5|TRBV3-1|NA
CASSQDAGAGGTQYF
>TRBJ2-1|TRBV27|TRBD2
CASSPRSREGGNEQFF
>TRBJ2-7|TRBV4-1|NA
CASSQGTVYEQYF
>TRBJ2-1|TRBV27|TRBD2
CASGKTGAGGGSNEQFF
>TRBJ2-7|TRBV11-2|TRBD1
CASRTTGTGVEQYF
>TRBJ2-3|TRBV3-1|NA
CASSPVVGQGKNTQYF
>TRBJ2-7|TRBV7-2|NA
CASSPQRYEQYF
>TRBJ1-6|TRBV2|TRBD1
CASSGWTGQKAPLHF
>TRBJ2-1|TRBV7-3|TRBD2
CASSRGTSGPYNEQFF
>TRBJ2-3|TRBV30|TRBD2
CAWSVREGDTQYF
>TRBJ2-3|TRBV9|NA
CASSPDWGQSADTQYF